A selection of T cell receptor beta chains follows, all from one sample in a study of T cell repertoires in cytomegalovirus infection. Each CDR3 protein is one row after TCRdb ran MiXCR on the reads. The sample carries about 310,000 distinct CDR3 sequences, under 20% recorded once. The source material was PBMCs. These receptors were taken from a human donor in good health (CMV status not recorded). Some clones in this sample may be carry-over from other donors' samples. Both conserved end residues are part of each CDR3. The D gene is left open where the match is weak. The size field is filled for only some rows; it gives once, few, many or a size class.

-	TRBV20-1	TRBJ1-1	TRBD1	15	CSAAAGSGQGTEAFF	TGCAGTGCTGCAGCTGGATCGGGACAGGGTACTGAAGCTTTCTTT
-	TRBV4-1	TRBJ2-4	-	18	CASSQGSQGTILKNIQYF	TGCGCCAGCAGCCAAGGATCACAGGGAACAATCCTCAAAAACATTCAGTACTTC
once	TRBV10-3	TRBJ1-4	-	13	CAIRSNEGEKLFF	TGTGCCATCAGATCCAATGAGGGTGAAAAACTGTTTTTT
-	TRBV7-2	TRBJ2-6	TRBD2	18	CASSFRLAGAPGANVLTF	TGTGCCAGCAGCTTCAGACTAGCGGGGGCACCTGGGGCCAACGTCCTGACTTTC
few	TRBV11-2	TRBJ2-7	-	12	CASKGRHYEQYF	TGTGCCAGCAAGGGCCGACACTACGAGCAGTACTTC
-	TRBV7-9	TRBJ2-2	-	14	CASSPLKDTGELFF	TGTGCCAGCAGCCCATTAAAGGACACCGGGGAGCTGTTTTTT
-	TRBV20-1	TRBJ2-7	-	14	CSARDRDKAYEQYF	TGCAGTGCTAGAGATCGAGACAAAGCCTACGAGCAGTACTTC
many	TRBV4-3	TRBJ2-7	-	12	CASSQDSNEQYF	TGCGCCAGCAGCCAAGACTCAAACGAGCAGTACTTC
few	TRBV6-5	TRBJ2-7	-	13	CASSGTTTYEQYF	TGTGCCAGCAGCGGGACGACTACCTACGAGCAGTACTTC
many	TRBV5-1	TRBJ2-7	TRBD1	15	CASSLAGTGTYEQYF	TGCGCCAGCAGCTTGGCCGGGACAGGGACCTACGAGCAGTACTTC
-	TRBV20-1	TRBJ2-5	-	12	CSATDLGETQYF	TGCAGTGCTACGGACCTGGGGGAGACCCAGTACTTC
-	TRBV19	TRBJ2-5	-	16	CASSPTQGGRIKTRYF	TGTGCCAGTTCCCCCACTCAGGGGGGGCGAATTAAGACCCGGTACTTC
-	TRBV12-3/TRBV12-4	TRBJ1-5	-	12	CASSDVDQPQHF	TGTGCCAGCAGTGACGTCGACCAGCCCCAGCATTTT
few	TRBV14	TRBJ2-1	TRBD1	18	CASSRPGQGLSSYNEQFF	TGTGCCAGCAGCCGCCCGGGACAGGGACTAAGCTCCTACAATGAGCAGTTCTTC
-	TRBV11-2	TRBJ2-5	-	16	CASSAGTLIGQETQYF	TGTGCCAGCAGCGCTGGGACTCTTATTGGCCAAGAGACCCAGTACTTC
-	TRBV28	TRBJ1-5	-	16	CASSPPGGGSGQPQHF	TGTGCCAGCAGTCCCCCCGGCGGGGGTAGTGGTCAGCCCCAGCATTTT
-	TRBV11-2	TRBJ2-7	-	15	CASSPSAGDRCEQYF	TGTGCCAGCAGCCCTTCAGCAGGGGACCGCTGCGAGCAGTACTTC
-	TRBV6-1	TRBJ1-5	-	18	CASSEAPLPGANNQPQHF	TGTGCCAGCAGTGAAGCCCCCTTACCGGGGGCGAATAATCAGCCCCAGCATTTT
many	TRBV7-6	TRBJ1-3	-	16	CASSLARADSGNTIYF	TGTGCCAGCAGCTTAGCCAGGGCGGACTCTGGAAACACCATATATTTT
-	TRBV24-1	TRBJ2-7	-	13	CATSGGHSYEQYF	TGTGCCACCAGTGGGGGACACAGCTACGAGCAGTACTTC
few	TRBV12-3/TRBV12-4	TRBJ2-4	TRBD1	13	CASKMTGENIQYF	TGTGCCAGCAAGATGACAGGGGAAAACATTCAGTACTTC
-	TRBV28	TRBJ2-1	TRBD2	15	CASTPGGTWGNEQFF	TGTGCCAGCACCCCCGGGGGGACGTGGGGCAATGAGCAGTTCTTC
-	TRBV12-3/TRBV12-4	TRBJ2-1	TRBD2	13	CASSSPGGNEQFF	TGTGCCAGCAGTTCCCCGGGGGGCAATGAGCAGTTCTTC
many	TRBV7-2	TRBJ2-3	TRBD2	18	CASRAVASGAISGDTQYF	TGTGCCAGCAGGGCGGTGGCTAGCGGGGCGATCTCAGGAGATACGCAGTATTTT
many	TRBV11-2	TRBJ1-6	-	14	CASSFGTNNSPLHF	TGTGCCAGCAGCTTTGGGACGAATAATTCACCCCTCCACTTT
-	TRBV12-3/TRBV12-4	TRBJ1-2	-	15	CASSLFGPANYGYTF	TGTGCCAGCAGTTTGTTTGGGCCAGCTAACTATGGCTACACCTTC
-	TRBV18	TRBJ1-1	TRBD1	14	CASSRDSYNTEAFF	TGTGCCAGCTCCCGGGACAGCTATAACACTGAAGCTTTCTTT
many	TRBV7-2	TRBJ2-5	-	16	CASSLSRGPSQETQYF	TGTGCCAGCAGCTTATCGCGGGGGCCCTCTCAAGAGACCCAGTACTTC
-	TRBV29-1	TRBJ1-1	-	13	CSGSEGTYAEAFF	TGCAGCGGAAGCGAGGGGACCTACGCTGAAGCTTTCTTT
-	TRBV6-1	TRBJ2-1	TRBD2	15	CASIAGRSSYNEQFF	TGTGCCAGCATAGCGGGGCGAAGCTCCTACAATGAGCAGTTCTTC
many	TRBV7-2	TRBJ2-7	-	13	CASSQVALYEQYF	TGTGCCAGCAGCCAAGTGGCCCTCTACGAGCAGTACTTC
few	TRBV5-1	TRBJ1-1	TRBD1	11	CASSSGQEAFF	TGCGCCAGCAGCTCGGGACAGGAAGCTTTCTTT
-	TRBV20-1	TRBJ1-5	TRBD1	15	CSARGTGNSNQPQHF	TGCAGTGCTAGGGGGACAGGCAATAGCAATCAGCCCCAGCATTTT
-	TRBV4-3	TRBJ2-3	-	17	CASSQAPYGTTTDTQYF	TGCGCCAGCAGCCAAGCCCCCTACGGGACGACTACGGATACGCAGTATTTT
-	TRBV28	TRBJ1-5	-	11	CASSFGGPQHF	TGTGCCAGCAGTTTCGGGGGGCCCCAGCATTTT
many	TRBV11-2	TRBJ1-5	-	15	CASSLGRISNQPQHF	TGTGCCAGCAGCTTAGGACGGATAAGCAATCAGCCCCAGCATTTT
-	TRBV12-3/TRBV12-4	TRBJ1-5	-	14	CASSTKSLNQPQHF	TGTGCCAGCAGTACAAAATCCCTGAATCAGCCCCAGCATTTT
many	TRBV10-3	TRBJ2-3	-	12	CAISGETDTQYF	TGTGCCATCAGTGGAGAGACAGATACGCAGTATTTT
few	TRBV20-1	TRBJ1-5	TRBD1	15	CSALLRGQGNQPQHF	TGCAGTGCTCTGCTCAGGGGGCAAGGCAATCAGCCCCAGCATTTT
few	TRBV4-1	TRBJ2-1	-	15	CASSQGTVTNNEQFF	TGCGCCAGCAGCCAAGGGACAGTCACTAACAATGAGCAGTTCTTC
few	TRBV28	TRBJ2-7	-	15	CASSRGRGGSYEQYF	TGTGCCAGCAGCCGAGGGCGAGGGGGTTCCTACGAGCAGTACTTC
-	TRBV4-2	TRBJ2-7	-	16	CASSQESRVGFFWQYF	TGTGCCAGCAGCCAAGAATCGAGGGTTGGGTTTTTCTGGCAGTACTTC
-	TRBV6-1	TRBJ2-1	TRBD1	14	CASSRVDRANEQFF	TGTGCCAGCAGTCGTGTGGACAGGGCCAATGAGCAGTTCTTC
many	TRBV7-8	TRBJ2-1	TRBD2	18	CASSSGTSGGAVIYEQFF	TGTGCCAGCAGCTCAGGGACTAGCGGGGGGGCCGTTATCTATGAGCAGTTCTTC
-	TRBV7-2	TRBJ2-1	TRBD2	16	CASSLEGGGGYNEQFF	TGTGCCAGCAGCTTAGAAGGTGGCGGGGGGTACAATGAGCAGTTCTTC
many	TRBV7-9	TRBJ1-2	-	15	CASSRDRPQQYGYTF	TGTGCCAGCAGTCGAGACCGTCCCCAGCAATATGGCTACACCTTC
-	TRBV19	TRBJ2-7	TRBD1	15	CASSIEETGRYEQYF	TGTGCCAGTAGTATAGAAGAGACAGGGCGATACGAGCAGTACTTC
once	TRBV24-1	TRBJ2-5	-	12	CATSDDRETQYF	TGTGCCACCAGTGATGACAGGGAGACCCAGTACTTC
few	TRBV7-2	TRBJ1-2	-	13	CASSLPTGYGYTF	TGTGCCAGCAGCCTTCCGACAGGCTATGGCTACACCTTC
few	TRBV7-9	TRBJ2-7	TRBD2	16	CASSLASGGPSYEQYF	TGTGCCAGCAGCTTAGCGAGCGGGGGGCCGTCCTACGAGCAGTACTTC
few	TRBV6-2/TRBV6-3	TRBJ2-2	-	16	CASSYKAAGNTGELFF	TGTGCCAGCAGTTACAAGGCGGCAGGGAACACCGGGGAGCTGTTTTTT
many	TRBV28	TRBJ1-1	-	15	CASSPHPDANTEAFF	TGTGCCAGCAGTCCCCACCCGGACGCGAACACTGAAGCTTTCTTT
-	TRBV10-2	TRBJ1-5	TRBD1	14	CASTTGGPLQPQHF	TGCGCCAGTACGACAGGGGGTCCACTTCAGCCCCAGCATTTT
few	TRBV28	TRBJ1-5	-	14	CASSPLQGNQPQHF	TGTGCCAGCAGTCCACTCCAGGGGAATCAGCCCCAGCATTTT